This T cell receptor beta chain derives from a study of CD8 T cells in ankylosing spondylitis. Study results and caveats: A TCR beta motif made of about 8 highly homologous variants seemed typical of ankylosing spondylitis blood.

Trimming left V 6 bases short and J 6 bases short, with 13 bases between. From germline, CDR1 is MNHEY and CDR2 SMNVEV (reference sequence). This CDR3 contains 13 residues. TCRdb re-called the 5' RACE reads with MiXCR, one entry per CDR3 protein. This sample carries some 400,000 distinct CDR3 sequences, 20% to 25% of them seen once, and the ten largest clones take approximately 16%. In regard to this clonotype: Its antigen is still unknown.

Sample: blood, either unsorted or a sorted T cell fraction (not recorded which). The TCR originated in a male donor with ankylosing spondylitis. The chain uses TRBV27 and TRBJ2-3; tentatively, D is TRBD2 (5 bases). The CDR3 loop reads CASSPNRGDTQYF. DNA of the CDR3: TGTGCCAGCAGCCCAAACCGAGGGGATACGCAGTATTTT.